This T cell receptor beta chain was obtained from a study of shared T cell receptors in the human thymus. Some clones are missing from TCRdb's copy, which holds only in-frame ones; the method was immunoSEQ multiplex PCR. The table includes 500,000 to 850,000 clones, roughly 86% detected once. The germline V gene has CDR1 LNHDA and CDR2 SQIVND (reference sequence). CDR3 length: 13 residues. J gave up 8 bases and V 8 bases, and 11 bases lay outside the gene matches. Separately, the same data were catalogued under a study of human thymus T cells. That work states: Congenital heart defects were the reason for the corrective surgery that the donors, healthy Finnish infants, were having. Corrective cardiac operations yielded the resected thymus tissue. Apparent skewing of V and J gene usage characterized both thymic and blood repertoires. In unrelated individuals, thymic repertoires overlapped highly, according to related research.

The chain combines TRBV19 with TRBJ1-2; the match to TRBD1 covers 7 bases. Sequenced sample: thymocytes. The sequence derives from a boy younger than two with a congenital heart defect. DNA of the CDR3: TGTGCCAGTGCCGACGACAGGGTCAACGGCTACACCTTC. Amino acid sequence: CASADDRVNGYTF.